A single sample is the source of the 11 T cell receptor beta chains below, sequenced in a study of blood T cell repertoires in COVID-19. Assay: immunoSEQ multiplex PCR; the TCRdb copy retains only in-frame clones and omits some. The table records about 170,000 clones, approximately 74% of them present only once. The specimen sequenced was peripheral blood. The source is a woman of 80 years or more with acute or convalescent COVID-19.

Written as DNA, the CDR3 is TGTGCCAGCAGCTTAGATCCGGGACTAGCGTTAGGGGAGCTGTTTTTT. Its translation: CASSLDPGLALGELFF. The V call is TRBV11-2, the J call TRBJ2-2; 10 bases match TRBD2. This CDR3 contains 16 residues. Losses at the gene ends were 0 bases for V and 8 bases for J; bases not matched to a gene: 6. Germline V gene sequence: CDR1 SGHAT, CDR2 FQNNGV. Based on the CDR3 plus reference TRBV11-2 and TRBJ2-2, the full variable domain is EAGVAQSPRYKIIEKRQSVAFWCNPISGHATLYWYQQILGQGPKLLIQFQNNGVVDDSQLPKDRFSAERLKGVDSTLKIQPAKLEDSAVYLCASSLDPGLALGELFFGEGSRLTVL.

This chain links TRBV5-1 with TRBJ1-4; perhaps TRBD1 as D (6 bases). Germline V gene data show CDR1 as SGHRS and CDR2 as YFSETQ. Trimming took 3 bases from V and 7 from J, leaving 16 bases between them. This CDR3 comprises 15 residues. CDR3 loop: CASSSSTGFREKLFF. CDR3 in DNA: TGCGCCAGCAGCTCTTCAACAGGGTTTCGTGAAAAACTGTTTTTT.

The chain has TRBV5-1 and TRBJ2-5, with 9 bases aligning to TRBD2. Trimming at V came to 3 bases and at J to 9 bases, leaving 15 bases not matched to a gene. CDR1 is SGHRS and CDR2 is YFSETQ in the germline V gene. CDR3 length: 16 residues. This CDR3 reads CASSSGLAGLGEAQYF. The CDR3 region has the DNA TGCGCCAGCAGCTCGGGACTAGCAGGCCTTGGGGAGGCCCAGTACTTC.

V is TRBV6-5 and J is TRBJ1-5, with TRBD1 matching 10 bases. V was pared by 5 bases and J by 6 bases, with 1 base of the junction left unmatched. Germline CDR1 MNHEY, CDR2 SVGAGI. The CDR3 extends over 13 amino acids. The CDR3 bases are TGTGCCAGCAGTCGGGACAGGGGTCAGCCCCAGCATTTT. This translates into CASSRDRGQPQHF.

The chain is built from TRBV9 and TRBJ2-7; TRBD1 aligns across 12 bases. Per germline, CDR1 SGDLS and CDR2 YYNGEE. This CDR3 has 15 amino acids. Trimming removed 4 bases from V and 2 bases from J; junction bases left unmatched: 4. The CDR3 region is CASSLRDRGPYEQYF. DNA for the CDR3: TGTGCCAGCAGCCTTCGGGACAGGGGGCCCTACGAGCAGTACTTC.

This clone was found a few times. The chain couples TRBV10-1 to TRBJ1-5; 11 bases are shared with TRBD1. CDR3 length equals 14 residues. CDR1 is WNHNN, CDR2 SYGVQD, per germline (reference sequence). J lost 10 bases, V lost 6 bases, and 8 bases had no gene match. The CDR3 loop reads CASSAGTGGFPQHF. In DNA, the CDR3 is TGCGCCAGCAGCGCCGGGACAGGGGGTTTTCCCCAGCATTTT.

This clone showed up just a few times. CDR3 coding DNA: TGTGCCAGCAGCCCAACAGGGAATACCAAGGGGGCTTTCTTT. Residues: CASSPTGNTKGAFF. The chain has TRBV11-1 and TRBJ1-1, with a weak D call TRBD1 (6 bases). The CDR3 is 14 residues long. CDR1 SGHAT and CDR2 FQDESV come from the germline V gene (reference sequence). V dropped 5 bases and J dropped 11 bases, with 21 bases sitting between them.

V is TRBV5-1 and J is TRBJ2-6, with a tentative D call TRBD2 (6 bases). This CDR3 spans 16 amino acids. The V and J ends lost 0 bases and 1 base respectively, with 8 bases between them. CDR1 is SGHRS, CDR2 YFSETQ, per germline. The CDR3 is CASSLEGTSGANVLTF. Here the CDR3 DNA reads TGCGCCAGCAGCTTGGAAGGGACTTCTGGGGCCAACGTCCTGACTTTC.

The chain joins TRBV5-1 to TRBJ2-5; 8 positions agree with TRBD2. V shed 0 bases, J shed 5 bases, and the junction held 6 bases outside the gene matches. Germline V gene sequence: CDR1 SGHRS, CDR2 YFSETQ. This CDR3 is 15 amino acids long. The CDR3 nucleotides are TGCGCCAGCAGCTTGGGCCTAGCGGGTGGGGAGACCCAGTACTTC. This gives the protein CASSLGLAGGETQYF.

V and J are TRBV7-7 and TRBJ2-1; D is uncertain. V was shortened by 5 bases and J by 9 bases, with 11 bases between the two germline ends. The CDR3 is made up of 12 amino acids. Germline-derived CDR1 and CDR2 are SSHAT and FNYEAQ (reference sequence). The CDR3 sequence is CASSPDSGEQFF. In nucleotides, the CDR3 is TGTGCCAGCAGCCCCGATTCGGGTGAGCAGTTCTTC.

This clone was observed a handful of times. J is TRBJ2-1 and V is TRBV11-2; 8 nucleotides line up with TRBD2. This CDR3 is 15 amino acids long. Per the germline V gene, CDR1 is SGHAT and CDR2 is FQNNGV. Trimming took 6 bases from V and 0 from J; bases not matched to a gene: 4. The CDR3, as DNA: TGTGCCAGCAGTTTTCTAGCGGGCTCCTACAATGAGCAGTTCTTC. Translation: CASSFLAGSYNEQFF.